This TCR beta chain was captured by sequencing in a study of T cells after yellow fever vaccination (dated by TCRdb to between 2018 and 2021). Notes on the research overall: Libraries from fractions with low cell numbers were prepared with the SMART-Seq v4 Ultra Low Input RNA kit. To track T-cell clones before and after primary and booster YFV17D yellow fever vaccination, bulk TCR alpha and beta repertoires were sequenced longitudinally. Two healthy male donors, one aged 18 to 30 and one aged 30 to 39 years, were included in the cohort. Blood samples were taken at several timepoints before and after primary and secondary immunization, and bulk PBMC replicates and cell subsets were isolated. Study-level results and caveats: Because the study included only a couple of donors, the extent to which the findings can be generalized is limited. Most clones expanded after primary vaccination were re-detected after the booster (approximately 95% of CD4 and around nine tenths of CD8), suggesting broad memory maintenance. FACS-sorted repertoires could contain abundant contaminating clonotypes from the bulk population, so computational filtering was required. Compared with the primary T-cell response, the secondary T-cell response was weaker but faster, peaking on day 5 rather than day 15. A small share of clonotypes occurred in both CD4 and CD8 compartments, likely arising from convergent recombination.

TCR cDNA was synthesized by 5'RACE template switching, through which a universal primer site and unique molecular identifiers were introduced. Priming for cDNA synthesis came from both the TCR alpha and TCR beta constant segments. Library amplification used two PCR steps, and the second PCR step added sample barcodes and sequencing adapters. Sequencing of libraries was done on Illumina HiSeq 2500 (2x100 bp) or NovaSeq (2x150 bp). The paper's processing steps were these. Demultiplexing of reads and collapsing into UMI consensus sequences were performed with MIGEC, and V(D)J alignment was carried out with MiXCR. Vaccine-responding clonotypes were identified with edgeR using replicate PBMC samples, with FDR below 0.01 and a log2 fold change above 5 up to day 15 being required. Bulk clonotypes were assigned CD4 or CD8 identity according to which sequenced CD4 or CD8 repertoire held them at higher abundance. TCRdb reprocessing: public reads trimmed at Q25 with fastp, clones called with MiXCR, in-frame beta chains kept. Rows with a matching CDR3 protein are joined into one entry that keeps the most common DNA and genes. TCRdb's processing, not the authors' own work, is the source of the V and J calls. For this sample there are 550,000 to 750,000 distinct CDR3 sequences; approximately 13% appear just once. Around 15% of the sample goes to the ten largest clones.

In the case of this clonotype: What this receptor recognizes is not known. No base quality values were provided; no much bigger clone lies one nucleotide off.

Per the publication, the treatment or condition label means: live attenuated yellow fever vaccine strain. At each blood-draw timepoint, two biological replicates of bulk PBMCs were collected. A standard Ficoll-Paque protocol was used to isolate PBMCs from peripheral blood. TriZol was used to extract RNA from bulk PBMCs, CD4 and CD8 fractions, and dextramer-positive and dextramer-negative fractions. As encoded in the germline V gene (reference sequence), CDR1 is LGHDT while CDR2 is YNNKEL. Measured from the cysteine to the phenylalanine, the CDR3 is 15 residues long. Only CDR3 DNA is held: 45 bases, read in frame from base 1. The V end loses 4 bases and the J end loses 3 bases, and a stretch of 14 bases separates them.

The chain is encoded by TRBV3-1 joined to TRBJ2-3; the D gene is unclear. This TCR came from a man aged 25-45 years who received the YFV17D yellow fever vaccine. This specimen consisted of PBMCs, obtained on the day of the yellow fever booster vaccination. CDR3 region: CASSPTSGATDTQYF. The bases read TGTGCCAGCAGCCCCACCTCAGGCGCGACAGATACGCAGTATTTT.